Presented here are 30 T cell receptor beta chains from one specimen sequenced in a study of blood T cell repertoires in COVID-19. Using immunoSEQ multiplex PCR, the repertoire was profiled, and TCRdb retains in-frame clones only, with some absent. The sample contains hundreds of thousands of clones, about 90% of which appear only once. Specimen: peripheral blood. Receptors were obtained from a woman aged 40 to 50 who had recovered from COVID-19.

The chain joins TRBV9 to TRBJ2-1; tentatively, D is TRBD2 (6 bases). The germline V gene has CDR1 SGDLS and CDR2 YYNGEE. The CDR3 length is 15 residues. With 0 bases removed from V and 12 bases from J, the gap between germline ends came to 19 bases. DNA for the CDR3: TGTGCCAGCAGCGTAGCTCCGCGGGACCCTACAAGGCAGTTCTTC. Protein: CASSVAPRDPTRQFF.

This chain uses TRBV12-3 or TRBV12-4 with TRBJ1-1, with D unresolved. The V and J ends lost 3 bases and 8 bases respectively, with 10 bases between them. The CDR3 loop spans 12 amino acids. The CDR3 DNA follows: TGTGCCAGCAGTTTCCGGGCGGGCGAAGCTTTCTTT. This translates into CASSFRAGEAFF.

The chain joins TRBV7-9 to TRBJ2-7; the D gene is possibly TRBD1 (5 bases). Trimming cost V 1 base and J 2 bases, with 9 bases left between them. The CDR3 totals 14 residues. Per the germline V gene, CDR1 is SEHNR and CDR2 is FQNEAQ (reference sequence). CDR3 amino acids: CASSLDWGPYEQYF. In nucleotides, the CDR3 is TGTGCCAGCAGCTTAGATTGGGGCCCCTACGAGCAGTACTTC.

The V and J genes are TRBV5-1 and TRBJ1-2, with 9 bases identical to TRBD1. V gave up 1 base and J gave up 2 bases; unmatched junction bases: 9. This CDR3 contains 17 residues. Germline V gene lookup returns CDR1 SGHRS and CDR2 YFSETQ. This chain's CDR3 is CASSLKGWGQGNYGYTF. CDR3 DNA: TGCGCCAGCAGCTTGAAAGGATGGGGACAGGGAAACTATGGCTACACCTTC. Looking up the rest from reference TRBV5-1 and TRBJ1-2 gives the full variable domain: KAGVTQTPRYLIKTRGQQVTLSCSPISGHRSVSWYQQTPGQGLQFLFEYFSETQRNKGNFPGRFSGRQFSNSRSEMNVSTLELGDSALYLCASSLKGWGQGNYGYTFGSGTRLTVV.

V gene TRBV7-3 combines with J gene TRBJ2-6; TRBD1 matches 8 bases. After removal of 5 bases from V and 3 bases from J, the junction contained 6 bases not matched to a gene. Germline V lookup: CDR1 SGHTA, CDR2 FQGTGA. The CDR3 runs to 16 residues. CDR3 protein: CASSPGTGGGANVLTF. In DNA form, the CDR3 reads TGTGCCAGCAGCCCCGGGACAGGCGGTGGGGCCAACGTCCTGACTTTC.

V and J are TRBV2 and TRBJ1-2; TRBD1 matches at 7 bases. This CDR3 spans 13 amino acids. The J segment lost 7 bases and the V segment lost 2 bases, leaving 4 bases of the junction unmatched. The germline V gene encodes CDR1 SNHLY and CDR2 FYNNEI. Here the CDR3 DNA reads TGTGCCAGCAGTGAAACCGGGACAGCTGGCTACACCTTC. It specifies CASSETGTAGYTF.

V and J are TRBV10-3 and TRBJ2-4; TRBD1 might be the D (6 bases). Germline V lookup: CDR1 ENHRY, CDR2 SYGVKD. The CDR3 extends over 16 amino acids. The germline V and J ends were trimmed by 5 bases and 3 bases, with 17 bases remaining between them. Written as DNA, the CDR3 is TGTGCCATCAGTCGACCTACAGGGTCGGGCAAAAACATTCAGTACTTC. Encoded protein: CAISRPTGSGKNIQYF.

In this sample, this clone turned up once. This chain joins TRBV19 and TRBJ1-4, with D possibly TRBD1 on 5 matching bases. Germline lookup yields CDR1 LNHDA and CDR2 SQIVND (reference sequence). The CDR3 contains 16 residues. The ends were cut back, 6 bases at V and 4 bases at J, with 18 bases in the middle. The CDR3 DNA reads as TGTGCCAGTAGAGCCCCAGGGAAGGGCTTTAATGAAAAACTGTTTTTT. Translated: CASRAPGKGFNEKLFF. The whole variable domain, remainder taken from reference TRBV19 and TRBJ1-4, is DGGITQSPKYLFRKEGQNVTLSCEQNLNHDAMYWYRQDPGQGLRLIYYSQIVNDFQKGDIAEGYSVSREKKESFPLTVTSAQKNPTAFYLCASRAPGKGFNEKLFFGSGTQLSVL.

For the CDR3, the DNA is TGTGCCAGCAGTTACTCCTGGGCCGTAAACACTGAAGCTTTCTTT. Translated, it gives CASSYSWAVNTEAFF. This rearrangement joins TRBV6-5 to TRBJ1-1; D call uncertain. The germline V gene has CDR1 MNHEY and CDR2 SVGAGI. Trimming stripped 0 bases from V and 2 bases from J, with 10 bases between. The CDR3 length is 15 residues.

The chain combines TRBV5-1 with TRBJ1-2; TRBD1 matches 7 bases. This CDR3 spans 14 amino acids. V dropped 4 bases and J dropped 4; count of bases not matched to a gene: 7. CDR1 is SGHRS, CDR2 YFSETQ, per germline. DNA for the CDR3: TGCGCCAGCAGCCAGGGACAGTCCGGCTATGGCTACACCTTC. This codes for CASSQGQSGYGYTF. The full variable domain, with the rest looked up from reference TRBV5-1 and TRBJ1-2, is KAGVTQTPRYLIKTRGQQVTLSCSPISGHRSVSWYQQTPGQGLQFLFEYFSETQRNKGNFPGRFSGRQFSNSRSEMNVSTLELGDSALYLCASSQGQSGYGYTFGSGTRLTVV.

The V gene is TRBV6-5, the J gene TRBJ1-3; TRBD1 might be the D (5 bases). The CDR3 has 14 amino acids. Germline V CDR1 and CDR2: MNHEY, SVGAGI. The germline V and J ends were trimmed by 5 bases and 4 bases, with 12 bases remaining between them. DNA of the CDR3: TGTGCCAGCAGTAACGGGGGATCCGGAAACACCATATATTTT. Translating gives CASSNGGSGNTIYF.

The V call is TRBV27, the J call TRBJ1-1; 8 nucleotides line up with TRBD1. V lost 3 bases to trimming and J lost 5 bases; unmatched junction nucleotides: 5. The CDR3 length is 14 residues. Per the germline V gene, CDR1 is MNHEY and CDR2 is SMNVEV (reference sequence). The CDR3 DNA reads TGTGCCAGCAGTTTCGTCAGGGGGCTTACTGAAGCTTTCTTT. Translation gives CASSFVRGLTEAFF.

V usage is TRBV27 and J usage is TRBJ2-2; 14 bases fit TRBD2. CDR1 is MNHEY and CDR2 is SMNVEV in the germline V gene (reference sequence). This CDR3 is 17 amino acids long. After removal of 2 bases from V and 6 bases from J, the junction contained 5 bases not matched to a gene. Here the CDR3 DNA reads TGTGCCAGCAGTTTAGGGACTAGCGGGGGAAGGGCCGGGGAGCTGTTTTTT. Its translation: CASSLGTSGGRAGELFF.

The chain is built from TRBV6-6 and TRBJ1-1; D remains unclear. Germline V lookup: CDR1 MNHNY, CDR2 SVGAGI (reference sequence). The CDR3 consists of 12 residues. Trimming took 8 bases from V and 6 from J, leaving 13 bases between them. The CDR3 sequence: CASVDPGAEAFF. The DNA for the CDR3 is TGTGCCAGCGTCGATCCAGGCGCTGAAGCTTTCTTT.

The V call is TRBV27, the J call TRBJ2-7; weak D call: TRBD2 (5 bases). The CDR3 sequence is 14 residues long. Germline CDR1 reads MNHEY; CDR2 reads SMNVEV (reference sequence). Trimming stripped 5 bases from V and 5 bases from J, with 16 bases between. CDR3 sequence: CASSPRGPLDEQYF. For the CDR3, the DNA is TGTGCCAGCAGTCCTCGCGGGCCCTTGGACGAGCAGTACTTC.

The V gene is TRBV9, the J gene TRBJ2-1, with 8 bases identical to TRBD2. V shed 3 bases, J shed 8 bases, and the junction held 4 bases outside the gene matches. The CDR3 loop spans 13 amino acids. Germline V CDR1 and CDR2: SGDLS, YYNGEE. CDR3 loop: CASSAGGFDEQFF. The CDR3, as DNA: TGTGCCAGCAGCGCGGGGGGGTTCGATGAGCAGTTCTTC. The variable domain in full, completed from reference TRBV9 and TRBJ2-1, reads DSGVTQTPKHLITATGQRVTLRCSPRSGDLSVYWYQQSLDQGLQFLIQYYNGEERAKGNILERFSAQQFPDLHSELNLSSLELGDSALYFCASSAGGFDEQFFGPGTRLTVL.

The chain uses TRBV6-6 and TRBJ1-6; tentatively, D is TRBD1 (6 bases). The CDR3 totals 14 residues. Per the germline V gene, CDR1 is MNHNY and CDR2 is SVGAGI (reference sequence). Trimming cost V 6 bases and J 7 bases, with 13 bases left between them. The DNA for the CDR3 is TGTGCCAGCAGCCCCGGACAGCCCAATTCACCCCTCCACTTT. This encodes CASSPGQPNSPLHF.

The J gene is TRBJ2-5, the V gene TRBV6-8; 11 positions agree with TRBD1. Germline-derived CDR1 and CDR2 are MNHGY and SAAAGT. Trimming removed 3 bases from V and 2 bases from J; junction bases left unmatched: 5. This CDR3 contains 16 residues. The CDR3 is CASSYRDRGYQETQYF. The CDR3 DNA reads TGTGCCAGCAGTTATAGGGACAGGGGGTATCAAGAGACCCAGTACTTC.

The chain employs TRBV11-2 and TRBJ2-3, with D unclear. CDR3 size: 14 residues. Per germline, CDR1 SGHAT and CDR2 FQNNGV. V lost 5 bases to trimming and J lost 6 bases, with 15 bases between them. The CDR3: CASSPRLASDTQYF. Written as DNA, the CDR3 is TGTGCCAGCAGCCCACGATTAGCTTCGGATACGCAGTATTTT.

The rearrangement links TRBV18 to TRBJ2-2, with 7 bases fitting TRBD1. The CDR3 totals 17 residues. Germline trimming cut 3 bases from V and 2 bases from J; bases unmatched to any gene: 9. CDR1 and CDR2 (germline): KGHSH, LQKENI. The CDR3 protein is CASSPPGQVINTGELFF. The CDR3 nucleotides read TGTGCCAGCTCACCTCCCGGACAGGTCATAAACACCGGGGAGCTGTTTTTT.

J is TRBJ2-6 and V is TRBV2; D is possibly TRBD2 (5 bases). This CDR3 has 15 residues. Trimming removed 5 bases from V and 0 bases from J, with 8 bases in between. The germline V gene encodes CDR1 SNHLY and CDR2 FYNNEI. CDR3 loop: CASSQEVSGANVLTF. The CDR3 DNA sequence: TGTGCCAGCAGTCAGGAGGTCTCTGGGGCCAACGTCCTGACTTTC.

CDR3 residues: CASSPQMTEYYGYTF. The CDR3 DNA reads TGCGCCAGCAGCCCCCAAATGACAGAATACTATGGCTACACCTTC. This chain joins TRBV5-1 and TRBJ1-2; tentatively, D is TRBD1 (5 bases). V lost 4 bases to trimming and J lost 3 bases, with 16 bases between them. Germline V gives CDR1 SGHRS, CDR2 YFSETQ. This CDR3 has 15 residues.

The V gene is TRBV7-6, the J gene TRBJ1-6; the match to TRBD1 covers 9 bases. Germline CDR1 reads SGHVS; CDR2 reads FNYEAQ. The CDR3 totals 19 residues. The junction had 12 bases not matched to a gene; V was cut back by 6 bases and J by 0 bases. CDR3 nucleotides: TGTGCCAGCAGTCGTACCGGGACAGGGCATAGCTCCTATAATTCACCCCTCCACTTT. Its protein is CASSRTGTGHSSYNSPLHF.

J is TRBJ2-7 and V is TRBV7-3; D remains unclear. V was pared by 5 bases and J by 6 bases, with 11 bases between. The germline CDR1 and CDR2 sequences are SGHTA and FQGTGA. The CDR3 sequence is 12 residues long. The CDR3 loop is CASSLLRGEQYF. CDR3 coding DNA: TGTGCCAGCAGCCTACTTCGAGGCGAGCAGTACTTC.

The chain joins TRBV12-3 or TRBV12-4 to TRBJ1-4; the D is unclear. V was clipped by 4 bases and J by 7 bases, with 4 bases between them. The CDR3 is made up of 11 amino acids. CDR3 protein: CASSSGEKLFF. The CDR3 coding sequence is TGTGCCAGCAGTTCCGGTGAAAAACTGTTTTTT.

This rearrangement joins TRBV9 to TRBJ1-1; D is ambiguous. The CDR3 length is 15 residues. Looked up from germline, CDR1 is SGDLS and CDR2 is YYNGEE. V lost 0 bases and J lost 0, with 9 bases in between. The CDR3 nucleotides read TGTGCCAGCAGCGTAGGTCTAGACGTGAACACTGAAGCTTTCTTT. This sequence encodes CASSVGLDVNTEAFF.

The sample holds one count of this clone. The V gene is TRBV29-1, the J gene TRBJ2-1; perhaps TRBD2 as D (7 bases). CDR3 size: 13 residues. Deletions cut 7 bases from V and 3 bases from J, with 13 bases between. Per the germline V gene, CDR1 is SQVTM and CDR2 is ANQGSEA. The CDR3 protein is CSAAGALYNEQFF. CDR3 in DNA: TGCAGCGCCGCGGGGGCCCTCTACAATGAGCAGTTCTTC.

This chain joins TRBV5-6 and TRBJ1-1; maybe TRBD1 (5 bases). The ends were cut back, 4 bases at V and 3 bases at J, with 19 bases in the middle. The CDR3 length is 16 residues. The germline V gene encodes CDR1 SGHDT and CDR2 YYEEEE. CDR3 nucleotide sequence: TGTGCCAGCAGCGCCACAATGATTTGGGGCGACACTGAAGCTTTCTTT. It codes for CASSATMIWGDTEAFF.

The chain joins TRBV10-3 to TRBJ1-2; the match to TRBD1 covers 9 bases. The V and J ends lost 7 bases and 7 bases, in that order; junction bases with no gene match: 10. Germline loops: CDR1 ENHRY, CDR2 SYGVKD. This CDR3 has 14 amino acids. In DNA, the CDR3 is TGTGCCATCAATCAGGGCTACAGGGGGCTTGGCTACACCTTC. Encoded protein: CAINQGYRGLGYTF.

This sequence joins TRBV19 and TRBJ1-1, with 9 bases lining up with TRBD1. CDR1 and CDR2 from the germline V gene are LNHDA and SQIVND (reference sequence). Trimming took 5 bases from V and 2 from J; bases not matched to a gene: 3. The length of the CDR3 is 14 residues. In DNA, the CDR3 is TGTGCCAGTAGTCCGGACAGGGGAAACACTGAAGCTTTCTTT. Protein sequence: CASSPDRGNTEAFF.